This TCR beta chain is drawn from a study of blood T cell repertoires in COVID-19. The CDR3 is 15 amino acids. V was pared by 5 bases and J by 5 bases, with 16 bases between. Germline CDR1 SGHTA, CDR2 FQGTGA. Data came from immunoSEQ multiplex PCR; TCRdb stores just in-frame clones and leaves some out. The sample has around 450,000 clones; about nine tenths are singletons. This clonotype was sampled from a man between 18 and 29 years old who had recovered from COVID-19. The genes are TRBV7-3 and TRBJ2-1; a possible D gene is TRBD2 (6 bases). The sequenced sample consisted of PBMCs or T cells enriched from blood (not recorded which). The DNA of the CDR3 is TGTGCCAGCAGCCCGTTAGCGGCAGCCCACAATGAGCAGTTCTTC. Translating it yields CASSPLAAAHNEQFF.